The rows below give T cell receptor beta chains drawn from one sample of a study of T cells in Graves' hyperthyroidism and ophthalmopathy. MiXCR, applied by TCRdb to the multiplex PCR reads, yields one record per CDR3 protein. The table has about 760,000 distinct CDR3 sequences, 30% to 40% seen once. Sequencing was performed on blood. Every receptor here comes from a woman in her forties with Graves' hyperthyroidism. CDR3s include the opening cysteine and the closing phenylalanine or tryptophan.

j_call v_call cdr3_aa
TRBJ1-1 TRBV12-3/TRBV12-4 CASSLGAAGNTEAFF
TRBJ1-1 TRBV11-3 CASSRRTVAGNTEAFF
TRBJ2-7 TRBV3-1 CASSQGPGDVYEQYF
TRBJ2-3 TRBV7-9 CASSPDGYSTDTQYF
TRBJ1-5 TRBV19 CASSPTGNQPQHF
TRBJ1-2 TRBV20-1 CSASPQGHTYGYTF
. TRBV9 CASSKSTDIYNEQFF
TRBJ2-7 TRBV6-5 CAARLGGPTYEQYF
TRBJ1-1 TRBV2 CASISVDMELNTEAFF
TRBJ2-7 TRBV7-2 CASSYPARGRVSYEQYF
TRBJ2-5 TRBV20-1 CSAGQTSGRGETQYF
TRBJ1-4 TRBV11-2 CASSYRGQGVGKLLF
TRBJ2-1 TRBV5-4 CASSPGTSGYNEQFF
TRBJ1-1 TRBV29-1 CSVSRDRGSITEAFF
TRBJ1-1 TRBV7-9 CASWAPGQFAEAFF
TRBJ1-2 TRBV5-1 CASSLTDGYGYTF
TRBJ1-1 TRBV19 CASVDKVTEAFF
TRBJ2-7 TRBV29-1 CSVPDPGVVSYEQYF
TRBJ2-7 TRBV10-3 CASSSAPHFVYEQYF
TRBJ2-5 TRBV3-1 CASSQEGSGTQYF
TRBJ2-5 TRBV7-9 CASTTASQETQYF
TRBJ2-2 TRBV19 CASSIPSPPGELFF